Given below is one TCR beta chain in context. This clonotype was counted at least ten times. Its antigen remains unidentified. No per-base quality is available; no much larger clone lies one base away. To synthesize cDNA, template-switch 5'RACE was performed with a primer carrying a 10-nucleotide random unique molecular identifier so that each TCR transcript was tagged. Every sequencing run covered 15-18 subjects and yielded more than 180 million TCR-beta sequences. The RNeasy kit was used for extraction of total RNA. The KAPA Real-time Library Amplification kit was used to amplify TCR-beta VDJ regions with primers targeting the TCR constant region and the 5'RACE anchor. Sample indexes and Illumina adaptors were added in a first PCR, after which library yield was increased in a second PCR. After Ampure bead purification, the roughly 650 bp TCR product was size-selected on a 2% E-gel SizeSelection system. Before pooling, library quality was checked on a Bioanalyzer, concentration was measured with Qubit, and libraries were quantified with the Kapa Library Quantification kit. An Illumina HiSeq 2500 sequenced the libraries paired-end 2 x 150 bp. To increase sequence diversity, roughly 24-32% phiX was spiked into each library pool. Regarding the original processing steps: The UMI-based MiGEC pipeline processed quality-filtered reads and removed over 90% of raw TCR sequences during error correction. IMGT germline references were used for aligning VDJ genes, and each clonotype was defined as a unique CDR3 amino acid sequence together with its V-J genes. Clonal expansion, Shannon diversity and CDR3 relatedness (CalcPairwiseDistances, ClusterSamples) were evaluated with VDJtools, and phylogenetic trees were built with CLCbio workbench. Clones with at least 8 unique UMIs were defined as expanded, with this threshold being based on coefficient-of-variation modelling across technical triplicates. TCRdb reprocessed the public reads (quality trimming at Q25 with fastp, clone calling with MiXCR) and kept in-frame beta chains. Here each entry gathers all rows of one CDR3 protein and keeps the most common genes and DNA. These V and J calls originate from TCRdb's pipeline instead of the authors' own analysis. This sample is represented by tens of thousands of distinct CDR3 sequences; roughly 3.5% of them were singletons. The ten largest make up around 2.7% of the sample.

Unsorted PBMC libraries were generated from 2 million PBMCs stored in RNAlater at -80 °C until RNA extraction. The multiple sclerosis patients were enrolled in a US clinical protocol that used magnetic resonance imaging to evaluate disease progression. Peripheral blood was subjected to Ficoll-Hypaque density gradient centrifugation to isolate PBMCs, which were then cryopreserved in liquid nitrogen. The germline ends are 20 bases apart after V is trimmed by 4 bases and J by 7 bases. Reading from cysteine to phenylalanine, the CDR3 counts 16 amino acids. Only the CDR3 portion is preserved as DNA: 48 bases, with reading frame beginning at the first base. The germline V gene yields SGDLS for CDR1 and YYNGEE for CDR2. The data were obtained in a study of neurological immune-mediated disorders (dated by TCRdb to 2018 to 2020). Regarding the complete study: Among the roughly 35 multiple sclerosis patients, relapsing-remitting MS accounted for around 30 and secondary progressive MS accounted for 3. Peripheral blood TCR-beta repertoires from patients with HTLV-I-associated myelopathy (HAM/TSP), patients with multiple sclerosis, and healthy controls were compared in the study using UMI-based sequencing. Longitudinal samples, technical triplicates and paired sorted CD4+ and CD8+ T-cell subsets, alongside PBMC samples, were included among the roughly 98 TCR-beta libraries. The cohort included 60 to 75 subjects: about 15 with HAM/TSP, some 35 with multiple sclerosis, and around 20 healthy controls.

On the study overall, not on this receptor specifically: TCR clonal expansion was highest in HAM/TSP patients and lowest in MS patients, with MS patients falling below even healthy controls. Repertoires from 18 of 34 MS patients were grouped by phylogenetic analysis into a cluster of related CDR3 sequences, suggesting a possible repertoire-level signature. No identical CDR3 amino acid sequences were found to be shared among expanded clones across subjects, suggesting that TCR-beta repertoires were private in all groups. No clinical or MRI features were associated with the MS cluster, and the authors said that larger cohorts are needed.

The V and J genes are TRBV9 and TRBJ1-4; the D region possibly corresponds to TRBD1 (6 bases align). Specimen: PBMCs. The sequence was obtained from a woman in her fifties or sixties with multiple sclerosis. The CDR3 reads CASSPSPKQGGEKLFF. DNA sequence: TGTGCCAGCAGCCCCTCTCCGAAACAGGGCGGTGAAAAACTGTTTTTT.